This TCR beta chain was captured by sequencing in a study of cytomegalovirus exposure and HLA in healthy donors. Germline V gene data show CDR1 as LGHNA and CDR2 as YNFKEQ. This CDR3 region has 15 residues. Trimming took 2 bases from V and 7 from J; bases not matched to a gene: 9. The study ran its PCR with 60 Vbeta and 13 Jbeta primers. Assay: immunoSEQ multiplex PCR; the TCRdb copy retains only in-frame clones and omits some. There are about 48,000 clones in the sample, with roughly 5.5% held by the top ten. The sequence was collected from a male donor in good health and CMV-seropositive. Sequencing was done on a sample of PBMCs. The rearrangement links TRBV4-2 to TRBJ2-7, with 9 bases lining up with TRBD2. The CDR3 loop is CASSQITSGLGEQYF. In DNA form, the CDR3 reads TGTGCCAGCAGCCAAATTACTAGCGGGTTGGGGGAGCAGTACTTC.